These 20 T cell receptor beta chains came from one sample sequenced in a study of cytomegalovirus exposure and HLA in healthy donors. 60 Vbeta and 13 Jbeta primers were used in PCR. The method was immunoSEQ multiplex PCR; TCRdb's version includes in-frame clones alone and lacks a portion of them. Of 210,000 or so clones detected, about three quarters appear once; the ten largest clones hold more than 1.5%. The sequenced sample consisted of PBMCs. All receptors come from a man in his late teens or twenties in good health and CMV-seronegative.

The rearrangement joins TRBV29-1 to TRBJ2-7, with TRBD2 identical over 11 bases. This CDR3 comprises 14 residues. Germline assignment: CDR1 SQVTM and CDR2 ANQGSEA. Germline trimming cut 4 bases from V and 2 bases from J; bases unmatched to any gene: 4. The CDR3 spells CSVAGGLAAYEQYF. As DNA, the CDR3 is TGCAGCGTTGCCGGGGGACTAGCGGCCTACGAGCAGTACTTC.

This chain connects TRBV7-8 to TRBJ2-7; TRBD2 might be the D (5 bases). Germline V gene sequence: CDR1 SGHVS, CDR2 FQNEAQ. The V end lost 1 base, the J end lost 2 bases, and 9 bases lay between the germline ends. The CDR3 runs 14 residues. This chain's CDR3 is CASSLVSGTYEQYF. The CDR3 DNA sequence: TGTGCCAGCAGCTTAGTATCCGGGACCTACGAGCAGTACTTC.

This clone came up a few times. The chain couples TRBV7-2 to TRBJ2-5, with 11 bases that match TRBD2. This CDR3 has 15 amino acids. Germline values: CDR1 SGHTA, CDR2 FQGNSA. With 1 base clipped from V and 5 bases from J, the junction kept 3 bases outside the gene matches. Here the CDR3 DNA reads TGTGCCAGCAGCTTAGGGGCTAGCGGGGGGGAGACCCAGTACTTC. Its protein product is CASSLGASGGETQYF.

This chain links TRBV5-4 with TRBJ2-4; tentatively, D is TRBD2 (7 bases). The germline CDR1 and CDR2 sequences are SGHNT and YYREEE (reference sequence). This CDR3 has 17 residues. V lost 2 bases to trimming and J lost 1 base, with 16 bases between them. The DNA for the CDR3 is TGTGCCAGCAGCTTAGGGGGGGCAGGGGCGGCCAAAAACATTCAGTACTTC. Its translation is CASSLGGAGAAKNIQYF.

CDR3 bases: TGTGCCAGTAGTATAGAACTAGCGGGAGGGCCTTTTGGGGTAAGCTCCTACAATGAGCAGTTCTTC. Its translation is CASSIELAGGPFGVSSYNEQFF. The chain recombines TRBV19 with TRBJ2-1; 13 nucleotides line up with TRBD2. Germline values: CDR1 LNHDA, CDR2 SQIVND (reference sequence). After removal of 0 bases from V and 0 bases from J, the junction contained 14 bases not matched to a gene. This CDR3 comprises 22 residues. The full variable domain, rest sourced from reference TRBV19 and TRBJ2-1, is DGGITQSPKYLFRKEGQNVTLSCEQNLNHDAMYWYRQDPGQGLRLIYYSQIVNDFQKGDIAEGYSVSREKKESFPLTVTSAQKNPTAFYLCASSIELAGGPFGVSSYNEQFFGPGTRLTVL.

This clone was recorded a few times. This sequence joins TRBV6-5 and TRBJ1-4, with unresolved D. Trimming took 0 bases from V and 8 from J, leaving 7 bases between them. Germline V gives CDR1 MNHEY, CDR2 SVGAGI. This CDR3 comprises 13 residues. The CDR3 sequence: CASSYSVGEKLFF. The CDR3 region has the DNA TGTGCCAGCAGTTACTCGGTCGGGGAAAAACTGTTTTTT.

This clone has a single count. The chain couples TRBV18 to TRBJ2-2, with D perhaps matching TRBD1 (6 bases). With 3 bases removed from V and 6 bases from J, the gap between germline ends came to 8 bases. There are 13 residues in the CDR3. The germline gives CDR1 KGHSH, CDR2 LQKENI. The CDR3 region is CASSPPGAGELFF. The CDR3 coding sequence is TGTGCCAGCTCACCCCCAGGGGCCGGGGAGCTGTTTTTT. The whole variable domain, remainder taken from reference TRBV18 and TRBJ2-2, is NAGVMQNPRHLVRRRGQEARLRCSPMKGHSHVYWYRQLPEEGLKFMVYLQKENIIDESGMPKERFSAEFPKEGPSILRIQQVVRGDSAAYFCASSPPGAGELFFGEGSRLTVL.

This rearrangement joins TRBV19 to TRBJ1-2, with 9 bases aligning to TRBD1. The CDR3 loop spans 18 amino acids. CDR1 and CDR2 (germline): LNHDA, SQIVND (reference sequence). With V trimmed by 3 bases and J by 3 bases, 14 bases remained unmatched. CDR3 residues: CASSILGQGLGGDYGYTF. CDR3 coding DNA: TGTGCCAGTAGTATCCTCGGACAGGGGCTCGGAGGTGACTATGGCTACACCTTC. The complete variable domain, with remaining parts taken from reference TRBV19 and TRBJ1-2, reads DGGITQSPKYLFRKEGQNVTLSCEQNLNHDAMYWYRQDPGQGLRLIYYSQIVNDFQKGDIAEGYSVSREKKESFPLTVTSAQKNPTAFYLCASSILGQGLGGDYGYTFGSGTRLTVV.

The rearrangement links TRBV9 to TRBJ1-2; the D gene is possibly TRBD1 (5 bases). The germline CDR1 and CDR2 sequences are SGDLS and YYNGEE. CDR3 length: 13 amino acids. Trimming took 7 bases from V and 0 from J, leaving 10 bases between them. This chain's CDR3 is CASGTTANYGYTF. DNA for the CDR3: TGTGCCAGCGGAACGACAGCTAACTATGGCTACACCTTC. Full variable domain (outside the CDR3, taken from reference TRBV9 and TRBJ1-2): DSGVTQTPKHLITATGQRVTLRCSPRSGDLSVYWYQQSLDQGLQFLIQYYNGEERAKGNILERFSAQQFPDLHSELNLSSLELGDSALYFCASGTTANYGYTFGSGTRLTVV.

The chain recombines TRBV6-5 with TRBJ2-5; D remains unclear. CDR3 length: 14 residues. Trimming cost V 5 bases and J 1 base, with 11 bases left between them. Germline values: CDR1 MNHEY, CDR2 SVGAGI. CDR3 amino acids: CASSPTRPQETQYF. For the CDR3, the DNA is TGTGCCAGCAGTCCCACTCGCCCCCAAGAGACCCAGTACTTC.

The chain has TRBV11-3 and TRBJ2-2; D is ambiguous. This CDR3 region has 12 residues. V was cut by 4 bases and J by 5 bases, with 5 bases left in between. Germline lookup yields CDR1 SGHNT and CDR2 YENEEA. The DNA for the CDR3 is TGTGCCAGCAGCTCAGTTACCGGGGAGCTGTTTTTT. Translated, it gives CASSSVTGELFF.

This chain joins TRBV30 and TRBJ1-3, with TRBD1 as a possible D gene (6 bases). V gave up 3 bases and J gave up 3 bases, with 15 bases separating them. Germline V lookup: CDR1 GTSNPN, CDR2 SVGIG (reference sequence). This CDR3 comprises 15 residues. The CDR3 sequence: CAWSNTGWVGNTIYF. The CDR3 coding sequence is TGTGCCTGGAGCAATACAGGGTGGGTTGGAAACACCATATATTTT.

For this clone: This sample also contains other DNA sequences that code for the same CDR3. The rearrangement links TRBV2 to TRBJ1-1; 8 nucleotides match TRBD1. This CDR3 spans 14 amino acids. V dropped 6 bases and J dropped 4; count of bases not matched to a gene: 7. Germline V gene data show CDR1 as SNHLY and CDR2 as FYNNEI. DNA of the CDR3: TGTGCCAGCAGCTACGACAGGGGACGCACTGAAGCTTTCTTT. It encodes CASSYDRGRTEAFF. Full variable domain (missing parts from reference TRBV2 and TRBJ1-1): EPEVTQTPSHQVTQMGQEVILRCVPISNHLYFYWYRQILGQKVEFLVSFYNNEISEKSEIFDDQFSVERPDGSNFTLKIRSTKLEDSAMYFCASSYDRGRTEAFFGQGTRLTVV.

V gene TRBV5-6 combines with J gene TRBJ1-4; weak D call: TRBD1 (5 bases). The V gene's germline CDR1 is SGHDT and CDR2 YYEEEE. Trimming took 4 bases from V and 7 from J, leaving 17 bases between them. The CDR3 runs 15 residues. CDR3 in amino acids: CASSTSRQFGEKLFF. CDR3 coding DNA: TGTGCCAGCAGCACGAGCCGACAGTTCGGTGAAAAACTGTTTTTT. Complete variable domain (other parts from reference TRBV5-6 and TRBJ1-4): DAGVTQSPTHLIKTRGQQVTLRCSPKSGHDTVSWYQQALGQGPQFIFQYYEEEERQRGNFPDRFSGHQFPNYSSELNVNALLLGDSALYLCASSTSRQFGEKLFFGSGTQLSVL.

V and J are TRBV7-3 and TRBJ1-2; possibly TRBD1 for D (5 bases). This CDR3 has 13 amino acids. The V gene's germline CDR1 is SGHTA and CDR2 FQGTGA. Between the trimmed V and J ends, which lost 8 bases and 4 bases, there was a span of 14 bases. The CDR3 DNA reads TGTGCCAGCGGGCAGGGCGGGGGCTATGGCTACACCTTC. It translates to CASGQGGGYGYTF.

This chain joins TRBV27 and TRBJ2-7; TRBD2 aligns across 7 bases. The germline V gene encodes CDR1 MNHEY and CDR2 SMNVEV (reference sequence). The J segment lost 4 bases and the V segment lost 6 bases, leaving 9 bases of the junction unmatched. The CDR3 is made up of 14 amino acids. CDR3 in DNA: TGTGCCAGCAGACCGATCGGCGGGAGTTACGAGCAGTACTTC. It yields the protein CASRPIGGSYEQYF.

V usage is TRBV27 and J usage is TRBJ1-1, with 11 bases that match TRBD1. Germline assignment: CDR1 MNHEY and CDR2 SMNVEV (reference sequence). Trimming removed 3 bases from V and 5 bases from J; junction bases left unmatched: 11. This CDR3 comprises 17 residues. CDR3 region: CASSFADRGQWMTEAFF. The CDR3 nucleotides are TGTGCCAGCAGTTTTGCGGACAGGGGGCAGTGGATGACTGAAGCTTTCTTT.

The chain is built from TRBV11-1 and TRBJ2-3, with TRBD2 matching over 9 bases. The J segment lost 2 bases and the V segment lost 4 bases, leaving 10 bases of the junction unmatched. The CDR3 has 17 residues. The V gene's germline CDR1 is SGHAT and CDR2 FQDESV (reference sequence). CDR3 DNA sequence: TGTGCCAGCAGCTCCCCGGGCGCGGGGGGGTTCACAGATACGCAGTATTTT. Translated: CASSSPGAGGFTDTQYF.

The chain combines TRBV2 with TRBJ1-4; possibly TRBD1 for D (5 bases). V dropped 2 bases and J dropped 0 bases, with 10 bases sitting between them. This CDR3 is 16 amino acids long. Germline CDR1 SNHLY, CDR2 FYNNEI. This CDR3 is CASSEWGGTTNEKLFF. The CDR3 nucleotides read TGTGCCAGCAGTGAATGGGGGGGGACAACTAATGAAAAACTGTTTTTT. The full variable domain, completed using reference TRBV2 and TRBJ1-4, is EPEVTQTPSHQVTQMGQEVILRCVPISNHLYFYWYRQILGQKVEFLVSFYNNEISEKSEIFDDQFSVERPDGSNFTLKIRSTKLEDSAMYFCASSEWGGTTNEKLFFGSGTQLSVL.

This sequence joins TRBV19 and TRBJ1-5; possible D gene TRBD1, 5 bases. This CDR3 has 17 amino acids. V shed 4 bases and J shed 0 bases, with 16 bases lying between them. Per the germline V gene, CDR1 is LNHDA and CDR2 is SQIVND (reference sequence). Here the CDR3 reads CASSTRAGPSSNQPQHF. The CDR3 nucleotides are TGTGCCAGTAGTACTCGGGCAGGGCCCTCTAGCAATCAGCCCCAGCATTTT.